The clone carrying this TCR beta chain was recorded at least ten times. Antigen: not known. This sample was taken from a study of early T cells in non-severe SARS-CoV-2 infection. Across the study: It was bulk RNA from unsorted whole blood that was sequenced, and the chains were unpaired. Study-level points and caveats: Anti-spike CD8 responses were favored in VDJdb matching, and private and CD4 specificities were missed.

The CDR3 is made up of 14 amino acids. V lost 10 bases to trimming and J lost 1 base, with 15 bases between them. The germline V gene encodes CDR1 SGDLS and CDR2 YYNGEE. Attached unique molecular identifiers marked individual cDNA molecules. Each CDR3 protein gets one entry after TCRdb re-called the 5' RACE reads with MiXCR. The sample lists roughly 69,000 distinct CDR3 sequences; roughly 9% were seen once. This clonotype was obtained from an adult who was a healthcare worker with PCR-confirmed SARS-CoV-2 infection or an uninfected control (not recorded which). The J gene is TRBJ1-5, the V gene TRBV9; a possible D gene is TRBD1 (5 bases). The sample in question was whole blood, obtained at baseline. This CDR3 reads CASSRGASNQPQHF. Written as DNA, the CDR3 is TGTGCCTCGTCCCGGGGCGCGAGCAATCAGCCCCAGCATTTT.